This entry features one T cell receptor (beta chain) sequence. What it binds is not known. This entry belongs to a study of cytomegalovirus exposure and HLA in healthy donors. General observations from the study: A later analysis linked a missense DCLRE1C variant to TCR beta V- and J-gene trimming.

J gave up 2 bases and V 3 bases, and 11 bases lay outside the gene matches. The CDR3 extends over 17 amino acids. CDR1 is KGHSH and CDR2 is LQKENI in the germline V gene. The PCR made use of 60 Vbeta and 13 Jbeta primers. Produced via immunoSEQ multiplex PCR; TCRdb's table is partial and in-frame only. The repertoire consists of some 180,000 clones, with roughly 67% occurring once and the leading ten covering approximately 5.6%. V gene TRBV18 combines with J gene TRBJ1-2; 8 positions match TRBD1. The receptor comes from a woman aged 18-29 years in good health and CMV-seropositive. Sequencing was performed on PBMCs. CDR3 region: CASSPQSATGGNYGYTF. In DNA form, the CDR3 reads TGTGCCAGCTCACCCCAGAGCGCCACAGGGGGAAACTATGGCTACACCTTC.